One and the same sample provided the 17 T cell receptor beta chains below, sequenced in a study of T cells after yellow fever vaccination. TCRdb passed the 5' RACE reads through MiXCR, listing each CDR3 protein once. The sample shows 250,000 to 400,000 distinct CDR3 sequences, 3.5% to 5% of them seen only once. Sequenced here: PBMCs, sampled 15 days after the yellow fever booster vaccination. Receptors originate from a man aged 18 to 29 who received the YFV17D yellow fever vaccine.

J is TRBJ2-2 and V is TRBV29-1; D unclear. V dropped 6 bases and J dropped 1 base, with 6 bases sitting between them. Germline loops: CDR1 SQVTM, CDR2 ANQGSEA. The CDR3 is made up of 12 amino acids. CDR3 sequence (DNA): TGCAGCGTCGTGATGAACACCGGGGAGCTGTTTTTT. As protein: CSVVMNTGELFF.

This clonotype was counted ten times or more. CDR3: CSAPGQGMNTEAFF. The CDR3, as DNA: TGCAGCGCCCCGGGACAGGGAATGAACACTGAAGCTTTCTTT. V usage is TRBV29-1 and J usage is TRBJ1-1; 9 bases are a match to TRBD1. Trimming took 7 bases from V and 0 from J; bases not matched to a gene: 6. The V gene's germline CDR1 is SQVTM and CDR2 ANQGSEA. The CDR3 covers 14 residues.

This clonotype was picked up a small number of times. The chain couples TRBV2 to TRBJ1-4; no reliable D call. This CDR3 region has 17 residues. V was cut by 3 bases and J by 2 bases, with 16 bases left in between. Germline loops: CDR1 SNHLY, CDR2 FYNNEI. The CDR3 DNA follows: TGTGCCAGCAGTGACCTCCAGGTGGTGGCGACTAATGAAAAACTGTTTTTT. This sequence encodes CASSDLQVVATNEKLFF.

This chain joins TRBV10-3 and TRBJ2-1; 8 bases fit TRBD2. V shed 2 bases and J 8 bases; nucleotides not matched to a gene: 5. CDR1 is ENHRY and CDR2 is SYGVKD in the germline V gene. The length of the CDR3 is 14 residues. CDR3 in amino acids: CAISERGGFYEQFF. The CDR3, as DNA: TGTGCCATCAGTGAGCGGGGGGGCTTCTATGAGCAGTTCTTC.

The chain recombines TRBV15 with TRBJ1-2; D is undetermined. This CDR3 comprises 13 residues. CDR1 is LNHNV and CDR2 is YYDKDF in the germline V gene (reference sequence). Trimming took off 8 bases at V and 1 base at J, with 11 bases between the two ends. CDR3 residues: CATGAGINYGYTF. Written as DNA, the CDR3 is TGTGCCACCGGTGCGGGTATTAACTATGGCTACACCTTC. The full variable domain, rest sourced from reference TRBV15 and TRBJ1-2, is DAMVIQNPRYQVTQFGKPVTLSCSQTLNHNVMYWYQQKSSQAPKLLFHYYDKDFNNEADTPDNFQSRRPNTSFCFLDIRSPGLGDTAMYLCATGAGINYGYTFGSGTRLTVV.

This clonotype occurred many times. This chain uses TRBV12-3 or TRBV12-4 with TRBJ2-7; 7 positions match TRBD2. The CDR3 contains 15 residues. V was clipped by 7 bases and J by 4 bases; unmatched bases: 13. Written as DNA, the CDR3 is TGTGCCAGCACCAGTCCCCGGGACTACAAGTACGAGCAGTACTTC. Residues: CASTSPRDYKYEQYF.

The V gene is TRBV3-1, the J gene TRBJ2-2; D could derive from TRBD1 or TRBD2 (6 bases each). Trimming took 0 bases from V and 6 from J, leaving 11 bases between them. Germline lookup yields CDR1 LGHDT and CDR2 YNNKEL (reference sequence). The CDR3 covers 15 residues. The CDR3 here is CASSQDWRGAGELFF. The CDR3 DNA follows: TGTGCCAGCAGCCAAGATTGGAGGGGGGCCGGGGAGCTGTTTTTT.

The chain couples TRBV24-1 to TRBJ1-2; D gene unclear. Germline V CDR1 and CDR2: KGHDR, SFDVKD. The CDR3 sequence is 12 residues long. The V gene lost 5 bases and the J gene lost 4 bases, with 7 bases spanning the gap. The CDR3 reads CATSVGSYGYTF. The CDR3 DNA is TGTGCCACCAGTGTCGGTAGCTATGGCTACACCTTC.

This clonotype was picked up a small number of times. V gene TRBV20-1 combines with J gene TRBJ2-3; perhaps TRBD1 as D (5 bases). CDR1 is DFQATT, CDR2 SNEGSKA, per germline (reference sequence). V gave up 5 bases and J gave up 1 base, with 10 bases separating them. The CDR3 is made up of 13 amino acids. The CDR3 spells CSAEDIGTDTQYF. Written as DNA, the CDR3 is TGCAGTGCTGAGGACATCGGCACAGATACGCAGTATTTT.

The chain links TRBV5-1 to TRBJ2-5; TRBD2 aligns across 8 bases. CDR1 is SGHRS, CDR2 YFSETQ, per germline. The CDR3 runs to 13 residues. The V gene end was trimmed by 5 bases and the J gene end by 2 bases; junction bases not matched to a gene: 2. The DNA for the CDR3 is TGCGCCAGCAGAGGGACTAGTCAAGAGACCCAGTACTTC. Its protein product is CASRGTSQETQYF.

This clonotype has ten or more counts. Just one base apart from a much larger clone, this may be a read error. This rearrangement joins TRBV5-6 to TRBJ1-1; D might be TRBD1 (6 bases). There are 13 residues in the CDR3. V was clipped by 4 bases and J by 5 bases, with 12 bases between them. CDR1 is SGHDT, CDR2 YYEEEE, per germline. CDR3 residues: CASSTQGRTEAFF. For the CDR3, the DNA is TGTGCCAGCAGCACTCAGGGGAGGACTGAAGCTTTCTTT.

This clonotype was picked up many times. This chain uses TRBV7-8 with TRBJ2-7; D is ambiguous. The V end lost 5 bases, the J end lost 4 bases, and 18 bases lay between the germline ends. Per germline, CDR1 SGHVS and CDR2 FQNEAQ. The CDR3 extends over 15 amino acids. CDR3 amino acids: CASSALRQGAYEQYF. CDR3 in DNA: TGTGCCAGCAGCGCTCTTAGACAAGGCGCTTACGAGCAGTACTTC.

The sample holds a few counts of this clonotype. The V gene is TRBV7-2, the J gene TRBJ1-6; a weak D match, TRBD1 (6 bases). This CDR3 comprises 15 residues. V was shortened by 1 base and J by 6 bases, with 10 bases between the two germline ends. Germline-derived CDR1 and CDR2 are SGHTA and FQGNSA. CDR3 bases: TGTGCCAGCAGCTTAGTGGGGGCAAGTAATTCACCCCTCCACTTT. Protein: CASSLVGASNSPLHF.

The chain joins TRBV20-1 to TRBJ1-5; tentative D call: TRBD1 (6 bases). Germline CDR1 is DFQATT and CDR2 is SNEGSKA (reference sequence). This CDR3 region has 18 residues. V was cut by 3 bases and J by 0 bases, with 21 bases left in between. The CDR3 loop is CSARGGQLTTYSNQPQHF. The CDR3 nucleotides are TGCAGTGCTAGGGGCGGACAGCTTACCACCTATAGCAATCAGCCCCAGCATTTT.

This clonotype occurred many times. The J gene is TRBJ2-3, the V gene TRBV18, with 9 bases aligning to TRBD2. The CDR3 runs 15 residues. V was pared by 1 base and J by 3 bases, with 2 bases of the junction left unmatched. Germline V CDR1 and CDR2: KGHSH, LQKENI. CDR3 bases: TGTGCCAGCTCACCACTAGCGGGGGATACAGATACGCAGTATTTT. Translation: CASSPLAGDTDTQYF.

The chain joins TRBV5-1 to TRBJ2-1, with a possible D match to TRBD2 (5 bases). V was trimmed by 4 bases and J by 7 bases, leaving 12 bases between them. CDR1 is SGHRS and CDR2 is YFSETQ in the germline V gene. The CDR3 loop spans 13 amino acids. The CDR3 sequence is CASSAGLGNEQFF. In DNA form, the CDR3 reads TGCGCCAGCAGCGCCGGACTGGGGAATGAGCAGTTCTTC.

This clonotype came up many times. This chain connects TRBV6-2 or TRBV6-3 to TRBJ1-2; D call uncertain. The CDR3 contains 13 residues. Germline lookup yields CDR1 MNHEY and CDR2 SVGEGT. Between the trimmed V and J ends, which lost 4 bases and 4 bases, there was a span of 10 bases. CDR3 protein: CASSWEESYGYTF. The CDR3 DNA follows: TGTGCCAGCAGTTGGGAGGAATCCTATGGCTACACCTTC.